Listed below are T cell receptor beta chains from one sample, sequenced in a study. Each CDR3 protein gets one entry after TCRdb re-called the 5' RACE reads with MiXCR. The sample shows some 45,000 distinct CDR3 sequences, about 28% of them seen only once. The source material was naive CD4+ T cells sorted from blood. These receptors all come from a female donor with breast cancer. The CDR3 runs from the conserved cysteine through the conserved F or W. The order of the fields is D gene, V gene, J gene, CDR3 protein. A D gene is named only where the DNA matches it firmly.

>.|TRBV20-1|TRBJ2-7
CSSRGGSYEQYF
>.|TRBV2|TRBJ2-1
CASTPGTMGNEQFF
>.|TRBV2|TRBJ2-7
CASSEDRRAYEQYF
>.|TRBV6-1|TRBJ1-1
CAGSRAGAEAFF
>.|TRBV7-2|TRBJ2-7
CASSPTFYEQYF
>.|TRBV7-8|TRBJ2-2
CASSFYDPTGELFF
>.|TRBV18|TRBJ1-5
CASSLSQPNSNQPQHF
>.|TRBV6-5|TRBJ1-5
CARGARDNQPQHF
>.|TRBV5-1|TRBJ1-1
CASSFPNDRRAFF
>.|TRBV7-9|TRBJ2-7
CASSQTGPYEQYF
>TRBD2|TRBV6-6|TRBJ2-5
CASRDSGQGETQYF
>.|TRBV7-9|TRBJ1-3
CASSLRGDTGNTIYF
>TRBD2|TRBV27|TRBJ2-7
CASSLTTSGRASYEQYF
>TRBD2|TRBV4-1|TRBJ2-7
CASSQRLAGVYEQYF
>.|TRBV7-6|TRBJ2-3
CASSLGGVGGTDTQYF
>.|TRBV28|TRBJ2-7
CASSQRFRPYEQYF
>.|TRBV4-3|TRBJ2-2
CASSPRAVFTGELFF
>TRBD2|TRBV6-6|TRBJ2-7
CASSYGGLAGQSTEQYF
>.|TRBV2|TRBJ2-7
CASRVQGPSYEQYF
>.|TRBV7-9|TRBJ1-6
CASSSTNISPLHF
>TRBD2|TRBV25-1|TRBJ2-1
CASSDSLAGMVFF
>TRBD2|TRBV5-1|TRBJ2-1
CASRLAGTTYNEQFF
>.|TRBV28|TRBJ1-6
CASSLTQEDSPLHF
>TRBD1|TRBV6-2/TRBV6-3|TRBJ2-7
CASSKRQGLIGADEQYF
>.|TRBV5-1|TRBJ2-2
CASSPSDHSNTGELFF
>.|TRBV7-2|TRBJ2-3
CASSPGIRSTQYF
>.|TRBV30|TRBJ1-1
CAWSLSGEGTEAFF
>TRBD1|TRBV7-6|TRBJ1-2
CASSLGPTGANRYTF
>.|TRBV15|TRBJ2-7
CATSRDNRAPYEQYF
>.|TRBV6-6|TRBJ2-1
CASKGESYNEQFF
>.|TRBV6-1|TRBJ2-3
CASSRTTSRTDTQYF
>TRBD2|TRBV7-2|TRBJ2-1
CASSLDSGTYNEQFF
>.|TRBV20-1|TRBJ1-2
CSASGHDYGYTF
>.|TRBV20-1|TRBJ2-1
CSARGVIVGFGDEQFF
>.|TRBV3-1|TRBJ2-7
CASSLGGLQYF
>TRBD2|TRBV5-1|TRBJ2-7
CASSLSSGITGEQYF
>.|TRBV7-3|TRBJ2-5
CASSLGLSETQYF
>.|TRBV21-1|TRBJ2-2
CASTSPRLGSGELFF
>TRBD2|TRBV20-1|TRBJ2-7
CSARDPLAGPEYEQYF
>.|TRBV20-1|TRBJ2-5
CSAYDMGTTSEETQYF
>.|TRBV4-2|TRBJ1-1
CASNKGSGTEAFF
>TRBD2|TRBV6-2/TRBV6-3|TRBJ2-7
CASRSRLAGGHTYEQYF
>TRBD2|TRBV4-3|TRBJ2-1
CASSRESGSASYNEQFF
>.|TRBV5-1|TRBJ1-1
CASSLEARDLPFF
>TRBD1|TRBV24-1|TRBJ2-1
CATSDSGQGADEQFF
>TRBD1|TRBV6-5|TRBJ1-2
CATWHRDRGPGYTF
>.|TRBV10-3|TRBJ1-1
CAPQCNTEAFF
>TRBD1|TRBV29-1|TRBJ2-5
CSVETGGGQETQYF
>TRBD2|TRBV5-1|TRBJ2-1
CASSFKDSGSFPSF
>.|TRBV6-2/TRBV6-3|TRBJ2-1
CASGERWEQFF
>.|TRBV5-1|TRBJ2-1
CASRPAVSYNEQFF
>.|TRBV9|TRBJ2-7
CASSVEWQNYYEQYF
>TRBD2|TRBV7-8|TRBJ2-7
CANSPTSGSDEQYF
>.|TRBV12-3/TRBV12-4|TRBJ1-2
CANSAPGHHDYGYTF
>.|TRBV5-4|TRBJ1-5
CASSFGPNSNQPQHF